This entry features one T cell receptor (beta chain) sequence. Antigen: not known. V lost 0 bases, J lost 5 bases, and 14 bases stayed unmatched. The CDR3 is made up of 17 amino acids. From germline, CDR1 is SGHRS and CDR2 YFSETQ. The sample originates from a study of T cell responses to AZD1222 COVID-19 vaccine. Background on the study: Investigators merged groups given second doses at roughly 4 or roughly 12 weeks.

Data came from immunoSEQ multiplex PCR; TCRdb stores just in-frame clones and leaves some out. The data hold approximately 120,000 clones, with around 93% observed a single time. Overall study findings and caveats: Clonal diversity was possibly underestimated, and the donors were mostly white British, with more females.

The J gene is TRBJ2-7, the V gene TRBV5-1, with TRBD2 matching 7 bases. The source of this sequence is an adult in good health. This specimen was peripheral blood, taken on day 0 of AZD1222 vaccination. The CDR3 loop is CASSLAPRRGGDDEQYF. The CDR3 DNA follows: TGCGCCAGCAGCTTGGCCCCGAGGAGGGGAGGGGACGACGAGCAGTACTTC. The variable domain in full, with the rest retrieved from reference TRBV5-1 and TRBJ2-7, is KAGVTQTPRYLIKTRGQQVTLSCSPISGHRSVSWYQQTPGQGLQFLFEYFSETQRNKGNFPGRFSGRQFSNSRSEMNVSTLELGDSALYLCASSLAPRRGGDDEQYFGPGTRLTVT.